Below are 32 T cell receptor beta chains sequenced from a single sample in a study of blood T cell repertoires in COVID-19. Libraries were prepared by immunoSEQ multiplex PCR; TCRdb keeps only in-frame clonotypes and omits some of them. The sample comprises some 44,000 clones, about 90% of which are singletons, and around 11% rests with the top ten. The sequenced sample consisted of peripheral blood. The receptors were sampled from a human donor in a cohort sampled during active COVID-19.

This chain uses TRBV9 with TRBJ2-7; 10 bases are shared with TRBD2. CDR1 and CDR2 (germline): SGDLS, YYNGEE. The J segment lost 7 bases and the V segment lost 4 bases, leaving 11 bases of the junction unmatched. The CDR3 length is 15 residues. CDR3 protein: CASSPHGAGGEEQYF. CDR3 nucleotides: TGTGCCAGCAGCCCCCATGGAGCGGGGGGGGAAGAGCAGTACTTC.

The genes are TRBV3-1 (or the pseudogene TRBV3-2) and TRBJ1-2, with unresolved D. Trimming pared 1 base from V and 3 bases from J, leaving 6 bases between. Germline V gene data show CDR1 as LGHDT and CDR2 as YNNKEL (reference sequence). The CDR3 runs to 13 residues. The CDR3 DNA reads TGTGCCAGCAGCCAAGGTCCAGACTATGGCTACACCTTC. It yields the protein CASSQGPDYGYTF.

The chain has TRBV19 and TRBJ2-1, with 7 nucleotides matching TRBD1. Germline CDR1 reads LNHDA; CDR2 reads SQIVND (reference sequence). The CDR3 contains 14 residues. V dropped 6 bases and J dropped 3; count of bases not matched to a gene: 5. The CDR3 DNA reads as TGTGCCAGTAGACCGAGACAGGGCTACAATGAGCAGTTCTTC. As protein: CASRPRQGYNEQFF.

This clone showed up just once. The chain joins TRBV6-2 or TRBV6-3 to TRBJ1-1; D is unresolved. From germline, CDR1 is MNHEY and CDR2 SVGEGT. The V end was cut by 0 bases, the J end by 3 bases, with 14 bases between. The CDR3 sequence is 16 residues long. CDR3 region: CASSYSSRGIHTEAFF. The CDR3 DNA is TGTGCCAGCAGTTACTCGAGTAGAGGGATACACACTGAAGCTTTCTTT.

The chain uses TRBV7-9 and TRBJ2-3; D might be TRBD2 (8 bases). The germline CDR1 and CDR2 sequences are SEHNR and FQNEAQ (reference sequence). This CDR3 contains 16 residues. V lost 5 bases and J lost 3, with 18 bases in between. CDR3 sequence: CASSAGGREVTDTQYF. The CDR3 coding sequence is TGTGCCAGCAGCGCAGGGGGGCGGGAGGTGACAGATACGCAGTATTTT.

This clone is medium-sized (0.01 to 0.1%) by share. The chain carries TRBV4-1 and TRBJ2-2; possibly TRBD1 for D (5 bases). The CDR3 contains 17 residues. Germline V lookup: CDR1 MGHRA, CDR2 YSYEKL. Between the trimmed V and J ends, which lost 4 bases and 1 base, there was a span of 16 bases. The CDR3 coding sequence is TGCGCCAGCAGCCTCCCCCCCGGGCAGGGGAACACCGGGGAGCTGTTTTTT. It codes for CASSLPPGQGNTGELFF.

This clone has a handful of counts. The V and J genes are TRBV3-1 (or the pseudogene TRBV3-2) and TRBJ1-5; D uncertain. V lost 0 bases to trimming and J lost 5 bases, with 5 bases between them. Germline CDR1 is LGHDT and CDR2 is YNNKEL (reference sequence). This CDR3 contains 13 residues. Here the CDR3 DNA reads TGTGCCAGCAGCCAAGATTCGTATCAGCCCCAGCATTTT. Encoded protein: CASSQDSYQPQHF.

The chain links TRBV19 to TRBJ2-7; 7 nucleotides align to TRBD1. This CDR3 comprises 11 residues. Losses at the gene ends were 4 bases for V and 9 bases for J; bases not matched to a gene: 3. The germline V gene encodes CDR1 LNHDA and CDR2 SQIVND (reference sequence). DNA for the CDR3: TGTGCCAGTAGTAACACAGGGGCGCAGTACTTC. The encoded protein is CASSNTGAQYF. Using reference TRBV19 and TRBJ2-7 for the parts outside the CDR3, the full variable domain is DGGITQSPKYLFRKEGQNVTLSCEQNLNHDAMYWYRQDPGQGLRLIYYSQIVNDFQKGDIAEGYSVSREKKESFPLTVTSAQKNPTAFYLCASSNTGAQYFGPGTRLTVT.

The V call is TRBV2, the J call TRBJ2-3; D is unresolved. The germline V gene encodes CDR1 SNHLY and CDR2 FYNNEI. The V end was cut by 5 bases, the J end by 4 bases, with 7 bases between. This CDR3 comprises 12 residues. The CDR3 coding sequence is TGTGCCAGCAGTTTTTTAGCAGATACGCAGTATTTT. Translating gives CASSFLADTQYF.

The CDR3 loop reads CASSRSGQGWYEQYF. The CDR3 nucleotides read TGCGCCAGCAGCCGCTCCGGACAGGGGTGGTACGAGCAGTACTTC. The chain carries TRBV4-3 and TRBJ2-7; 9 nucleotides line up with TRBD1. The V gene's germline CDR1 is LGHNA and CDR2 YSLEER. CDR3 length: 15 residues. V shed 4 bases and J 4 bases; nucleotides not matched to a gene: 8.

V gene TRBV21-1 combines with J gene TRBJ2-6; the table's D call TRBD2 went unverified against the DNA. TRBV21-1 is designated a pseudogene. This CDR3 spans 18 amino acids. The CDR3, as DNA: TGTGCCAGCTTCCGAGATCTAGCGGCTTCCTCTGGGGCCAACGTCCTGACTTTC. Protein product: CASFRDLAASSGANVLTF.

The V and J genes are TRBV7-2 and TRBJ1-1, with D possibly matching TRBD1 (5 bases). Deletions cut 4 bases from V and 1 base from J, with 19 bases between. Germline assignment: CDR1 SGHTA and CDR2 FQGNSA. This CDR3 has 17 amino acids. The CDR3 region is CASSSIPRGAKNTEAFF. The CDR3 DNA follows: TGTGCCAGCAGCTCTATCCCGCGCGGGGCTAAGAACACTGAAGCTTTCTTT.

CDR3 amino acids: CASSLNREQPQHF. CDR3 DNA: TGTGCCAGCAGTTTAAACAGGGAGCAGCCCCAGCATTTT. V and J are TRBV28 and TRBJ1-5; tentatively, D is TRBD1 (6 bases). This CDR3 comprises 13 residues. Per germline, CDR1 MDHEN and CDR2 SYDVKM. Between the trimmed V and J ends, which lost 2 bases and 7 bases, there was a span of 9 bases.

The genes are TRBV5-4 and TRBJ1-1, with D uncertain. This CDR3 is built from 16 residues. Germline CDR1 SGHNT, CDR2 YYREEE (reference sequence). Trimming shortened V by 0 bases and J by 4 bases, and 16 bases separated the two germline ends. The CDR3 loop reads CASSLEGRGEGTEAFF. CDR3 in DNA: TGTGCCAGCAGCTTGGAAGGGCGTGGGGAGGGCACTGAAGCTTTCTTT.

The V and J genes are TRBV28 and TRBJ2-7, with 8 bases identical to TRBD1. After removal of 5 bases from V and 0 bases from J, the junction contained 12 bases not matched to a gene. The CDR3 runs to 17 residues. Germline assignment: CDR1 MDHEN and CDR2 SYDVKM. CDR3 residues: CASSPSPGTGYSYEQYF. As DNA, the CDR3 is TGTGCCAGCAGTCCAAGTCCCGGGACAGGCTACTCCTACGAGCAGTACTTC.

The chain has TRBV10-3 and TRBJ1-5; D ambiguous. Germline assignment: CDR1 ENHRY and CDR2 SYGVKD. The CDR3 has 14 residues. Trimming pared 3 bases from V and 6 bases from J, leaving 12 bases between. CDR3 amino acids: CAISEGGAGQPQHF. CDR3 DNA sequence: TGTGCCATCAGTGAAGGTGGAGCTGGTCAGCCCCAGCATTTT.

J is TRBJ2-1 and V is TRBV19; 8 nucleotides line up with TRBD1. J was trimmed by 5 bases and V by 5 bases; bases with no gene match: 11. Germline CDR1 and CDR2: LNHDA and SQIVND (reference sequence). CDR3 length equals 16 residues. As DNA, the CDR3 is TGTGCCAGTAGTTTAAGGCGGACAGGGATTGACAATGAGCAGTTCTTC. This translates into CASSLRRTGIDNEQFF.

The chain uses TRBV11-1 and TRBJ2-5; perhaps TRBD2 as D (5 bases). V was shortened by 5 bases and J by 0 bases, with 13 bases between the two germline ends. The CDR3 contains 15 residues. Per the germline V gene, CDR1 is SGHAT and CDR2 is FQDESV (reference sequence). CDR3 amino acids: CASSPRLTDQETQYF. CDR3 coding DNA: TGTGCCAGCAGCCCCCGACTAACGGACCAAGAGACCCAGTACTTC.

The rearrangement links TRBV9 to TRBJ2-3; D is perhaps TRBD2 (5 bases). CDR1 and CDR2 from the germline V gene are SGDLS and YYNGEE. Trimming left V 2 bases short and J 4 bases short, with 14 bases between. The CDR3 covers 15 residues. Here the CDR3 reads CASSVRDGWADTQYF. The CDR3 coding sequence is TGTGCCAGCAGCGTCCGGGATGGGTGGGCAGATACGCAGTATTTT.

This clone was seen once. The chain is built from TRBV7-2 and TRBJ1-5; TRBD1 matches at 7 bases. The CDR3 extends over 15 amino acids. CDR1 and CDR2 from the germline V gene are SGHTA and FQGNSA. Trimming cost V 1 base and J 6 bases; bases outside gene matches: 6. CDR3 amino acids: CASSLERSGGQPQHF. The CDR3 bases are TGTGCCAGCAGCTTAGAGCGGTCAGGGGGTCAGCCCCAGCATTTT.

The CDR3 coding sequence is TGTGCCAGCAGCCCGATCGTCCCGACAGGGACCCAAGAGACCCAGTACTTC. Translating it yields CASSPIVPTGTQETQYF. V usage is TRBV13 and J usage is TRBJ2-5; 7 nucleotides line up with TRBD1. Trimming took 5 bases from V and 1 from J; bases not matched to a gene: 13. Germline CDR1 reads PRHDT; CDR2 reads FYEKMQ (reference sequence). The CDR3 totals 17 residues. Filled out from reference TRBV13 and TRBJ2-5, the complete variable domain reads AAGVIQSPRHLIKEKRETATLKCYPIPRHDTVYWYQQGPGQDPQFLISFYEKMQSDKGSIPDRFSAQQFSDYHSELNMSSLELGDSALYFCASSPIVPTGTQETQYFGPGTRLLVL.

There are a few counts of this clone. J is TRBJ2-7 and V is TRBV27, with D possibly matching TRBD1 (5 bases). The germline V and J ends were trimmed by 5 bases and 2 bases, with 10 bases remaining between them. This CDR3 is 13 amino acids long. Germline assignment: CDR1 MNHEY and CDR2 SMNVEV (reference sequence). The CDR3 nucleotides read TGTGCCAGCAGTACGACAGCTACCTACGAGCAGTACTTC. Protein: CASSTTATYEQYF.

The chain links TRBV10-3 to TRBJ2-2; D is perhaps TRBD1 (6 bases). The V gene's germline CDR1 is ENHRY and CDR2 SYGVKD. The CDR3 consists of 16 residues. The germline V and J ends were trimmed by 0 bases and 6 bases, with 14 bases remaining between them. The CDR3 DNA reads as TGTGCCATCAGTGAGTCGGGCAGGGGAATATCCGGGGAGCTGTTTTTT. As protein: CAISESGRGISGELFF.

V and J are TRBV6-6 and TRBJ2-3; TRBD1 might be the D (5 bases). V was trimmed by 7 bases and J by 3 bases, leaving 17 bases between them. The CDR3 spans 15 residues. CDR1 MNHNY and CDR2 SVGAGI come from the germline V gene (reference sequence). CDR3 sequence: CASIAHQGSTDTQYF. CDR3 nucleotides: TGTGCCAGCATAGCTCATCAGGGATCGACAGATACGCAGTATTTT.

This chain's CDR3 is CASSQGRGSYNEQFF. The DNA of the CDR3 is TGCGCCAGCAGCCAAGGGAGGGGTTCCTACAATGAGCAGTTCTTC. The chain links TRBV4-3 to TRBJ2-1; a weak D match, TRBD2 (6 bases). This CDR3 is built from 15 residues. Trimming shortened V by 1 base and J by 1 base, and 8 bases separated the two germline ends. CDR1 is LGHNA and CDR2 is YSLEER in the germline V gene.

V is TRBV7-2 and J is TRBJ2-5; TRBD2 aligns across 11 bases. This CDR3 has 16 residues. The germline gives CDR1 SGHTA, CDR2 FQGNSA. After removal of 5 bases from V and 3 bases from J, the junction contained 8 bases not matched to a gene. CDR3 in DNA: TGTGCCAGCAGCCTGCGCGGGGGACTAGCGGAAGAGACCCAGTACTTC. It translates to CASSLRGGLAEETQYF.

This sequence joins TRBV11-2 and TRBJ2-1, with a possible D match to TRBD2 (6 bases). Germline V CDR1 and CDR2: SGHAT, FQNNGV. This CDR3 is built from 15 residues. The V and J ends lost 7 bases and 0 bases respectively, with 13 bases between them. CDR3 region: CASTNIGGSYNEQFF. CDR3 coding DNA: TGTGCCAGCACGAACATCGGGGGCTCCTACAATGAGCAGTTCTTC. The entire variable domain, with the rest obtained from reference TRBV11-2 and TRBJ2-1, is as follows: EAGVAQSPRYKIIEKRQSVAFWCNPISGHATLYWYQQILGQGPKLLIQFQNNGVVDDSQLPKDRFSAERLKGVDSTLKIQPAKLEDSAVYLCASTNIGGSYNEQFFGPGTRLTVL.

The chain joins TRBV7-9 to TRBJ2-7; 9 nucleotides line up with TRBD1. This CDR3 spans 15 amino acids. The V segment lost 5 bases and the J segment 4 bases; nucleotides outside the gene matches: 9. Looked up from germline, CDR1 is SEHNR and CDR2 is FQNEAQ (reference sequence). This chain's CDR3 is CASSPKGQGYYEQYF. CDR3 coding DNA: TGTGCCAGCAGCCCCAAGGGACAGGGTTATTACGAGCAGTACTTC.

The CDR3 region has the DNA TGTGCCACCAGTGATCCCCATTACGGGGGTATGAGATACAATGAGCAGTTCTTC. Amino acids: CATSDPHYGGMRYNEQFF. The chain employs TRBV24-1 and TRBJ2-1; D possibly corresponds to TRBD2 (6 bases). Trimming shortened V by 3 bases and J by 4 bases, and 21 bases separated the two germline ends. This CDR3 region has 18 residues. Germline CDR1 and CDR2: KGHDR and SFDVKD.

The rearrangement joins TRBV6-5 to TRBJ2-7; TRBD2 matches 7 bases. V dropped 6 bases and J dropped 6; count of bases not matched to a gene: 8. The CDR3 runs 13 residues. Germline V gives CDR1 MNHEY, CDR2 SVGAGI. The CDR3 sequence: CASRFLADGEQYF. The CDR3 coding sequence is TGTGCCAGCAGGTTCCTAGCGGATGGCGAGCAGTACTTC.

V gene TRBV25-1 combines with J gene TRBJ2-1; D remains ambiguous. V lost 5 bases and J 6 bases, leaving 8 bases between the germline ends. Germline loops: CDR1 MGHDK, CDR2 SYGVNS. CDR3 length: 12 amino acids. In DNA form, the CDR3 reads TGTGCCAGCAGTTTAGTCATCAATGAGCAGTTCTTC. Protein sequence: CASSLVINEQFF.

V is TRBV23-1 and J is TRBJ1-3; the match to TRBD1 covers 9 bases. TRBV23-1 is reported as an ORF; its role is uncertain. The CDR3 has 19 amino acids. The junction had 13 bases not matched to a gene; V was cut back by 4 bases and J by 0 bases. The chain's CDR3 is CASSRYRGPPGSSGNTIYF. The CDR3 DNA follows: TGCGCCAGCAGTCGATACAGGGGGCCTCCCGGATCCTCTGGAAACACCATATATTTT.